This T cell receptor (delta chain) was found in a study of γδ T cells in repeated Plasmodium falciparum infection. Study details: Donors had four controlled P. falciparum NF54 infections over about 640 days.

Points from the study as a whole: The Malian cohort came from a small rural village of predominantly one ethnic group. Over time and infection, Vgamma9/Vdelta2+ repertoires remained highly stable and polyclonal.

CDR1 is GEAIGNYY, CDR2 EKD, per germline. The CDR3 runs to 16 residues. With V trimmed by 3 bases and J by 8 bases, 16 bases remained unmatched. Gammadelta T cells were flow-sorted from PBMC into Vgamma9/Vdelta2+ and Vdelta2-negative populations for bulk analysis. TCRdb reanalyzed the multiplex PCR reads using CATT. The sample consists of 75,000 to 95,000 delta-chain clones, 0.8% to 1% of them appearing once. On this clone itself: Its antigen remains unknown. The protein TCRdb lists belongs to a much larger clone and differs from this DNA's translation at residue 12, which points to a read error; the protein shown is made from the DNA.

Sequencing was performed on gamma-delta T cells from blood. J is TRDJ1 and V is TRDV2; 8 bases map to TRDD3. Here the J gene was assigned by germline matching of the DNA, as TCRdb has none. This receptor was obtained from a pool of human donors (malaria-infected and uninfected, not separated). The DNA of the CDR3 is TGTGCCTGTGACCTCCTCGCTGGGGGAAACCACGAGAAACTCATCTTT. Translating gives CACDLLAGGNHEKLIF.